Presented here are 25 T cell receptor beta chains from one specimen sequenced in a study of graft-versus-host responses after intestinal transplantation. These receptors' antigens are unknown. Profiled with immunoSEQ multiplex PCR; TCRdb holds only in-frame clones, not every one. This sample has fewer than 120,000 clones; 90% to 95% occur once, and the top ten carry 0.4% to 0.55%. Sequencing was performed on unstimulated CD8+ T cells sorted from spleen or lymph node cells, taken before intestinal transplant. All receptors come from a human donor who received an intestinal transplant.

This chain links TRBV20-1 with TRBJ1-5; no reliable D call. From germline, CDR1 is DFQATT and CDR2 SNEGSKA (reference sequence). This CDR3 contains 10 residues. V lost 5 bases and J 9 bases, leaving 8 bases between the germline ends. In DNA, the CDR3 is TGCAGTGCTCAAGGACCGCCCCAGCATTTT. Translating gives CSAQGPPQHF.

The chain carries TRBV7-9 and TRBJ2-6, with 10 bases that match TRBD2. The V gene end was trimmed by 5 bases and the J gene end by 2 bases; junction bases not matched to a gene: 9. The CDR3 runs to 18 residues. Germline loops: CDR1 SEHNR, CDR2 FQNEAQ (reference sequence). The CDR3 loop reads CASSPRASGSAGANVLTF. The DNA for the CDR3 is TGTGCCAGCAGCCCCCGTGCTAGCGGGAGTGCTGGGGCCAACGTCCTGACTTTC.

The gene calls are TRBV9 and TRBJ2-1; D possibly corresponds to TRBD2 (6 bases). The CDR3 is 15 residues long. Germline lookup yields CDR1 SGDLS and CDR2 YYNGEE. V lost 0 bases to trimming and J lost 10 bases, with 17 bases between them. This CDR3 is CASSVDGGLHKEQFF. The CDR3 bases are TGTGCCAGCAGCGTAGACGGGGGACTCCATAAGGAGCAGTTCTTC. Filled out from reference TRBV9 and TRBJ2-1, the complete variable domain reads DSGVTQTPKHLITATGQRVTLRCSPRSGDLSVYWYQQSLDQGLQFLIQYYNGEERAKGNILERFSAQQFPDLHSELNLSSLELGDSALYFCASSVDGGLHKEQFFGPGTRLTVL.

This chain uses TRBV4-1 with TRBJ2-1; no reliable D call. V was trimmed by 1 base and J by 8 bases, leaving 9 bases between them. The CDR3 has 13 residues. Germline V gives CDR1 MGHRA, CDR2 YSYEKL. CDR3 bases: TGCGCCAGCAGCCAAGGTAGGTCCGATGAGCAGTTCTTC. It yields the protein CASSQGRSDEQFF.

The chain has TRBV13 and TRBJ2-2; TRBD1 matches at 7 bases. Unmatched junction bases numbered 6, after V lost 2 bases and J lost 6 bases. The CDR3 has 15 residues. The V gene's germline CDR1 is PRHDT and CDR2 FYEKMQ (reference sequence). In nucleotides, the CDR3 is TGTGCCAGCAGCTTAAGCCGGGACAGCCCCGGGGAGCTGTTTTTT. Amino acid sequence: CASSLSRDSPGELFF. Together with reference TRBV13 and TRBJ2-2, the CDR3 gives the full variable domain: AAGVIQSPRHLIKEKRETATLKCYPIPRHDTVYWYQQGPGQDPQFLISFYEKMQSDKGSIPDRFSAQQFSDYHSELNMSSLELGDSALYFCASSLSRDSPGELFFGEGSRLTVL.

The chain has TRBV10-1 and TRBJ2-1, with TRBD2 as a possible D gene (5 bases). This CDR3 spans 15 amino acids. V was trimmed by 2 bases and J by 8 bases, leaving 16 bases between them. Germline V gene data show CDR1 as WNHNN and CDR2 as SYGVQD (reference sequence). CDR3 residues: CASSEGEGYGYEQFF. The CDR3 DNA is TGCGCCAGCAGTGAGGGAGAGGGCTACGGGTATGAGCAGTTCTTC.

This chain uses TRBV15 with TRBJ2-3, with D unclear. The V gene lost 0 bases and the J gene lost 2 bases, with 12 bases spanning the gap. The germline gives CDR1 LNHNV, CDR2 YYDKDF (reference sequence). The CDR3 consists of 16 residues. CDR3 in DNA: TGTGCCACCAGCAGAGATGGTGGAGCATTCACAGATACGCAGTATTTT. Amino acids: CATSRDGGAFTDTQYF. Full variable domain (rest looked up from reference TRBV15 and TRBJ2-3): DAMVIQNPRYQVTQFGKPVTLSCSQTLNHNVMYWYQQKSSQAPKLLFHYYDKDFNNEADTPDNFQSRRPNTSFCFLDIRSPGLGDTAMYLCATSRDGGAFTDTQYFGPGTRLTVL.

The chain has TRBV29-1 and TRBJ1-2; TRBD1 matches 7 bases. The germline V gene has CDR1 SQVTM and CDR2 ANQGSEA. This CDR3 has 13 residues. V lost 2 bases to trimming and J lost 2 bases; unmatched junction nucleotides: 2. CDR3 nucleotide sequence: TGCAGCGTTGAATCGACAGGGAACTATGGCTACACCTTC. Encoded protein: CSVESTGNYGYTF.

The DNA of the CDR3 is TGCGCCAGCAGCTTGCAATCGGTGAACACTGAAGCTTTCTTT. It codes for CASSLQSVNTEAFF. This rearrangement joins TRBV5-1 to TRBJ1-1; unclear D gene. Trimming stripped 1 base from V and 0 bases from J, with 7 bases between. This CDR3 has 14 amino acids. The germline V gene encodes CDR1 SGHRS and CDR2 YFSETQ.

V is TRBV27 and J is TRBJ2-5, with 8 nucleotides matching TRBD2. CDR1 and CDR2 (germline): MNHEY, SMNVEV (reference sequence). The length of the CDR3 is 14 residues. The trim removed 2 bases at V and 5 bases at J, leaving 4 bases unmatched. The CDR3 loop reads CASSLSLAGETQYF. CDR3 nucleotides: TGTGCCAGCAGTTTAAGTCTAGCGGGCGAGACCCAGTACTTC.

The chain links TRBV11-3 to TRBJ2-3; D gene unclear. With 5 bases removed from V and 0 bases from J, the gap between germline ends came to 12 bases. The CDR3 loop spans 15 amino acids. The germline CDR1 and CDR2 sequences are SGHNT and YENEEA. The CDR3 loop is CASSITGRSTDTQYF. The CDR3 DNA is TGTGCCAGCAGCATCACTGGACGTAGCACAGATACGCAGTATTTT. The full variable domain, rest sourced from reference TRBV11-3 and TRBJ2-3, is EAGVVQSPRYKIIEKKQPVAFWCNPISGHNTLYWYLQNLGQGPELLIRYENEEAVDDSQLPKDRFSAERLKGVDSTLKIQPAELGDSAVYLCASSITGRSTDTQYFGPGTRLTVL.

The rearrangement links TRBV9 to TRBJ2-3, with D possibly matching TRBD2 (6 bases). Germline-derived CDR1 and CDR2 are SGDLS and YYNGEE. This CDR3 is built from 15 residues. Trimming shortened V by 3 bases and J by 0 bases, and 11 bases separated the two germline ends. This CDR3 reads CASSAGGASTDTQYF. In DNA, the CDR3 is TGTGCCAGCAGCGCAGGAGGGGCTAGCACAGATACGCAGTATTTT.

The rearrangement joins TRBV2 to TRBJ2-3; weak D call: TRBD2 (5 bases). The CDR3 loop spans 15 amino acids. Germline CDR1 is SNHLY and CDR2 is FYNNEI. V was cut by 2 bases and J by 2 bases, with 11 bases left in between. As DNA, the CDR3 is TGTGCCAGCAGTGAAAGCCGGGGAGCCACAGATACGCAGTATTTT. It specifies CASSESRGATDTQYF. Using reference TRBV2 and TRBJ2-3 for the parts outside the CDR3, the full variable domain is EPEVTQTPSHQVTQMGQEVILRCVPISNHLYFYWYRQILGQKVEFLVSFYNNEISEKSEIFDDQFSVERPDGSNFTLKIRSTKLEDSAMYFCASSESRGATDTQYFGPGTRLTVL.

The chain employs TRBV18 and TRBJ2-7; the match to TRBD1 covers 7 bases. CDR1 is KGHSH and CDR2 is LQKENI in the germline V gene. The length of the CDR3 is 13 residues. V gave up 10 bases and J gave up 3 bases; unmatched junction bases: 9. The CDR3 bases are TGTGCCACCATGAGACGGGACAGCTACGAGCAGTACTTC. It is translated as CATMRRDSYEQYF.

The chain carries TRBV10-3 and TRBJ2-1; D is ambiguous. The CDR3 is 16 residues long. V was cut by 0 bases and J by 4 bases, with 13 bases left in between. Germline values: CDR1 ENHRY, CDR2 SYGVKD. This CDR3 reads CAISESENPTYNEQFF. For the CDR3, the DNA is TGTGCCATCAGTGAGTCGGAGAACCCTACTTACAATGAGCAGTTCTTC.

Only one count was recorded for this clone. The rearrangement uses TRBV10-1 and TRBJ2-5, with 7 bases aligning to TRBD1. This CDR3 spans 13 amino acids. The V segment lost 10 bases and the J segment 2 bases; nucleotides outside the gene matches: 7. Per the germline V gene, CDR1 is WNHNN and CDR2 is SYGVQD (reference sequence). CDR3 coding DNA: TGCGCCAACAGAATACAGGGGCAAGAGACCCAGTACTTC. It specifies CANRIQGQETQYF.

The chain employs TRBV7-9 and TRBJ1-2; 10 bases are a match to TRBD1. CDR1 and CDR2 from the germline V gene are SEHNR and FQNEAQ (reference sequence). CDR3 length: 16 residues. With V trimmed by 4 bases and J by 8 bases, 13 bases remained unmatched. The CDR3 spells CASSSSKNGTGEGYTF. As DNA, the CDR3 is TGTGCCAGCAGCTCGAGTAAAAACGGGACAGGGGAGGGCTACACCTTC.

This clone showed up just once. The DNA for the CDR3 is TGTGCCAGCAGTTTAGTGGACCCCCTTTACAATGAGCAGTTCTTC. Protein: CASSLVDPLYNEQFF. The chain employs TRBV27 and TRBJ2-1; D not certain. From germline, CDR1 is MNHEY and CDR2 SMNVEV (reference sequence). Trimming removed 2 bases at V and 4 bases at J, with 12 bases between. The length of the CDR3 is 15 residues.

The chain combines TRBV7-9 with TRBJ1-2; the D is unclear. Germline V gene lookup returns CDR1 SEHNR and CDR2 FQNEAQ (reference sequence). This CDR3 is 15 amino acids long. V was cut by 1 base and J by 1 base, with 10 bases left in between. CDR3 in amino acids: CASSLGVDLNYGYTF. The CDR3 DNA sequence: TGTGCCAGCAGCTTAGGGGTCGACCTTAACTATGGCTACACCTTC.

This rearrangement joins TRBV6-5 to TRBJ2-1, with D perhaps TRBD2 (6 bases). Deletions cut 8 bases from V and 9 bases from J, with 20 bases between. Germline V gene sequence: CDR1 MNHEY, CDR2 SVGAGI. This CDR3 comprises 14 residues. CDR3 sequence (DNA): TGTGCCAGCGGCCCCCTAGGCGGGGATGGTGAGCAGTTCTTC. Translated: CASGPLGGDGEQFF.

CDR3 sequence reads: CASSLNRDGYTF. The DNA of the CDR3 is TGTGCCAGCAGCTTGAACAGGGACGGCTACACCTTC. This rearrangement joins TRBV13 to TRBJ1-2; possibly TRBD1 for D (6 bases). The CDR3 is 12 residues long. V lost 3 bases and J lost 8, with 10 bases in between. Germline V gene data show CDR1 as PRHDT and CDR2 as FYEKMQ (reference sequence).

The chain couples TRBV27 to TRBJ2-5, with 7 bases that match TRBD2. The V gene end was trimmed by 1 base and the J gene end by 4 bases; junction bases not matched to a gene: 3. This CDR3 has 14 amino acids. CDR1 and CDR2 from the germline V gene are MNHEY and SMNVEV (reference sequence). As DNA, the CDR3 is TGTGCCAGCAGTTTATATTCGGGGGGAGAGACCCAGTACTTC. Protein: CASSLYSGGETQYF.

The gene calls are TRBV30 and TRBJ1-1; D may be TRBD1 (5 bases). Germline CDR1 GTSNPN, CDR2 SVGIG (reference sequence). The CDR3 runs 13 residues. V was pared by 0 bases and J by 4 bases, with 9 bases between. CDR3 region: CAWSVRGGTEAFF. The CDR3 bases are TGTGCCTGGAGTGTACGGGGGGGCACTGAAGCTTTCTTT. Based on the CDR3 plus reference TRBV30 and TRBJ1-1, the full variable domain is SQTIHQWPATLVQPVGSPLSLECTVEGTSNPNLYWYRQAAGRGLQLLFYSVGIGQISSEVPQNLSASRPQDRQFILSSKKLLLSDSGFYLCAWSVRGGTEAFFGQGTRLTVV.

The chain carries TRBV7-9 and TRBJ2-1; TRBD1 agrees at 7 bases. The CDR3 extends over 16 amino acids. V was clipped by 5 bases and J by 9 bases; unmatched bases: 16. Germline V lookup: CDR1 SEHNR, CDR2 FQNEAQ (reference sequence). CDR3 residues: CASSLQTGARKREQFF. The DNA for the CDR3 is TGTGCCAGCAGCCTACAAACAGGGGCCCGTAAGCGTGAGCAGTTCTTC. Filled out from reference TRBV7-9 and TRBJ2-1, the complete variable domain reads DTGVSQNPRHKITKRGQNVTFRCDPISEHNRLYWYRQTLGQGPEFLTYFQNEAQLEKSRLLSDRFSAERPKGSFSTLEIQRTEQGDSAMYLCASSLQTGARKREQFFGPGTRLTVL.

This chain connects TRBV27 to TRBJ2-4; unclear D gene. Germline assignment: CDR1 MNHEY and CDR2 SMNVEV (reference sequence). The CDR3 runs to 11 residues. The V gene lost 2 bases and the J gene lost 8 bases, with 4 bases spanning the gap. The CDR3, as DNA: TGTGCCAGCAGTTTAGGGGACATTCAGTACTTC. It translates to CASSLGDIQYF.